This T cell receptor (beta chain) appears in the sequencing data of a study of T cell responses to AZD1222 COVID-19 vaccine. Combined were second doses at about 4 or about 12 weeks. Concerning this clone: Its antigen is unknown.

The protocol was immunoSEQ multiplex PCR, while the TCRdb copy is restricted to in-frame clones and leaves out a portion. Here the sample spans about 140,000 clones, approximately 91% being singletons. Study-wide findings and caveats: Once two AZD1222 doses were given, Spike-specific TCR breadth and depth went up. Along spike, vaccine-associated CD4 TCRs were found throughout, with dominance at 160-218 and 743-854. Repertoires were obtained only post-peak T cell response.

The sample was peripheral blood, taken 28 days after the second AZD1222 dose. The source is an adult who received the AZD1222 COVID-19 vaccine.

CDR3 region: CASGGVNTEAFF. The CDR3 bases are TGTGCTAGTGGAGGGGTGAACACTGAAGCTTTCTTT. The gene calls are TRBV12-5 and TRBJ1-1; D is possibly TRBD1 (5 bases). The CDR3 totals 12 residues. From germline, CDR1 is LGHNT and CDR2 FRNRAP. The V end was cut by 6 bases, the J end by 0 bases, with 5 bases between.